This TCR beta chain was sequenced during a study of blood T cell repertoires in COVID-19. Study-level information: There were acute and convalescent COVID-19 samples, and they came from the United States, Italy and Spain. Sample material is recorded as cDNA or gDNA derived from T cells, B-cell-depleted T cells, or PBMCs.

The CDR3 is made up of 14 amino acids. The trim removed 1 base at V and 10 bases at J, leaving 7 bases unmatched. In germline, CDR1 is LGHDT, CDR2 YNNKEL (reference sequence). In the authors' workflow: Reference gene primer amplification gave nucleated cell count estimates. The repertoire was sequenced with immunoSEQ multiplex PCR; TCRdb's copy has only in-frame clones and lacks some. D and trimming were read from the DNA, whereas the V and J calls and clone size are those reported in that table. This table holds approximately 74,000 clones, around nine tenths found once. The sequencing input was peripheral blood. This TCR was recovered from a woman of 80 years or more with active or convalescent COVID-19. The chain links TRBV3-1 (or the pseudogene TRBV3-2) to TRBJ2-7, with TRBD2 matching 10 bases. CDR3 residues: CASSQGASGGQQYF. CDR3 nucleotides: TGTGCCAGCAGCCAAGGGGCTAGCGGGGGACAACAGTACTTC.